This T cell receptor (beta chain) was captured in a study of cytomegalovirus exposure and HLA in healthy donors. The CDR3 spans 16 residues. Per germline, CDR1 SGHRS and CDR2 YFSETQ. V lost 2 bases, J lost 2 bases, and 7 bases stayed unmatched. A single count supports this clone. Its antigen remains unidentified. Generated by immunoSEQ multiplex PCR, the TCRdb table keeps only in-frame clones and is missing some. This sample has about 54,000 clones, with 89% found just once. Study results and caveats: It was found in a later analysis that first-cohort TCR clusters tended to co-occur in the 100 to 150 validation repertoires. The authors confirmed in vitro that three CMV-associated chains were specific for CMV antigens. Using the classifier, cytomegalovirus status was reportedly diagnosed with high specificity and sensitivity.

Sequences were obtained from PBMCs. V gene TRBV5-1 combines with J gene TRBJ1-3; 7 nucleotides align to TRBD1. This TCR was recovered from a woman aged 18-29 years in good health and CMV-seropositive. CDR3: CASSLDRVGTGNTIYF. The CDR3 coding sequence is TGCGCCAGCAGCTTAGACAGGGTTGGTACTGGAAACACCATATATTTT.